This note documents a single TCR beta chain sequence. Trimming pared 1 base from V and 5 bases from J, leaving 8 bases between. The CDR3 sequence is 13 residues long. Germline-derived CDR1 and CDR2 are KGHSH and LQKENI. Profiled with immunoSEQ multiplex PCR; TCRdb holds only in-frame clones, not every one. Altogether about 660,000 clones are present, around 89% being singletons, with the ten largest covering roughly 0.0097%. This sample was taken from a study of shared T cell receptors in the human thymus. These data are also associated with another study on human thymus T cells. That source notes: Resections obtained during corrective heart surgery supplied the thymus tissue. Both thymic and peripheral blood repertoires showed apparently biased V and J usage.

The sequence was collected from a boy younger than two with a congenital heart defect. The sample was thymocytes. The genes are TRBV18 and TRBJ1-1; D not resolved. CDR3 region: CASSPHSRTEAFF. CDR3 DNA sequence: TGTGCCAGCTCACCACATTCGCGAACTGAAGCTTTCTTT.